The 6 T cell receptor beta chains listed next were all sequenced from one sample in a study of shared clonotypes between healthy human individuals. The data were produced by immunoSEQ multiplex PCR, yet TCRdb's version contains in-frame clones alone and is incomplete. The table includes hundreds of thousands of clones, around 77% detected once. Sequencing used PBMCs. The receptor set was obtained from a woman between 40 and 55 years old in good health. Some clones in this sample may be carry-over from other donors' samples.

The chain carries TRBV11-2 and TRBJ1-2, with no clear D. The ends were cut back, 5 bases at V and 7 bases at J, with 14 bases in the middle. The CDR3 covers 13 residues. CDR1 is SGHAT and CDR2 is FQNNGV in the germline V gene. The CDR3 reads CASSTAGQAGYTF. The DNA for the CDR3 is TGTGCCAGCAGCACTGCCGGGCAGGCTGGCTACACCTTC.

The chain carries TRBV30 and TRBJ1-6; 8 bases map to TRBD1. The germline V gene has CDR1 GTSNPN and CDR2 SVGIG (reference sequence). J gave up 7 bases and V 2 bases, and 4 bases lay outside the gene matches. CDR3 length: 14 amino acids. The CDR3, as DNA: TGTGCCTGGAGTCCTGACAGGGGCAATTCACCCCTCCACTTT. Its translation: CAWSPDRGNSPLHF.

A single count supports this clone. This rearrangement joins TRBV28 to TRBJ1-2, with D perhaps matching TRBD1 (6 bases). The CDR3 contains 14 residues. Germline V CDR1 and CDR2: MDHEN, SYDVKM. The V end lost 5 bases, the J end lost 5 bases, and 15 bases lay between the germline ends. The CDR3 protein is CASSRPPGAYGYTF. Here the CDR3 DNA reads TGTGCCAGCAGTAGGCCCCCAGGGGCATATGGCTACACCTTC.

The rearrangement joins TRBV9 to TRBJ2-7; a possible D gene is TRBD2 (5 bases). CDR3 length: 13 residues. Trimming stripped 0 bases from V and 5 bases from J, with 9 bases between. Germline V gives CDR1 SGDLS, CDR2 YYNGEE. CDR3 coding DNA: TGTGCCAGCAGCGTAGCTCCCGGGAACGAGCAGTACTTC. Protein product: CASSVAPGNEQYF.

Notes on this clone: A far larger clone is just one base off, so this is likely a read error. Other DNA sequences from this sample encode an identical CDR3 as well. The rearrangement joins TRBV27 to TRBJ2-7; 10 bases fit TRBD2. Trimming took 5 bases from V and 7 from J; bases not matched to a gene: 11. Germline CDR1 MNHEY, CDR2 SMNVEV (reference sequence). This CDR3 has 15 residues. CDR3 amino acids: CASSTKREGPHEQYF. In nucleotides, the CDR3 is TGTGCCAGCAGTACCAAGCGGGAGGGCCCCCATGAGCAGTACTTC.

The CDR3 sequence: CASSSTSGSFDEQYF. CDR3 in DNA: TGTGCCAGCAGCTCGACTAGCGGGAGTTTTGACGAGCAGTACTTC. The chain employs TRBV7-3 and TRBJ2-7; the match to TRBD2 covers 12 bases. V lost 4 bases to trimming and J lost 5 bases; unmatched junction nucleotides: 6. Germline CDR1 is SGHTA and CDR2 is FQGTGA. The CDR3 runs 15 residues.